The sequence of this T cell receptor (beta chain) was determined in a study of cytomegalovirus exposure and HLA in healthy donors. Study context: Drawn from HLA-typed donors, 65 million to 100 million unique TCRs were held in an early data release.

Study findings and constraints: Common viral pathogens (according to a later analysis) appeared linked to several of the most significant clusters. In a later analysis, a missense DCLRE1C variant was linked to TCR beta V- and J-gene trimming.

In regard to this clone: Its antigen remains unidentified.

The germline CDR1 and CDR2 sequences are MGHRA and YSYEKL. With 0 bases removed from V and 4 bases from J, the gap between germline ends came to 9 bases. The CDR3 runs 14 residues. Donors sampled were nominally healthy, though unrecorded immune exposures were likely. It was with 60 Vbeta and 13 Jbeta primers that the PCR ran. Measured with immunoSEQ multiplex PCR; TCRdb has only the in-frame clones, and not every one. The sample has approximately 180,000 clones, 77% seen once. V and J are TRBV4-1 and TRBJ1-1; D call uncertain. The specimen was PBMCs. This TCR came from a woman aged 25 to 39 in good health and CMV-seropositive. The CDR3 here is CASSQDRSPTEAFF. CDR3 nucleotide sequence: TGCGCCAGCAGCCAAGATCGCAGTCCCACTGAAGCTTTCTTT.